A single sample gave rise to the 27 T cell receptor beta chains below, sequenced in a study of glioma-infiltrating T cells after dendritic cell vaccination. Some clones are missing from TCRdb's copy, which holds only in-frame ones; the method was immunoSEQ multiplex PCR. Of fewer than 110,000 clones in the sample, roughly 79% were seen once. Source: blood, taken before dendritic cell vaccination. All receptors derive from a human donor with glioblastoma.

This chain links TRBV5-1 with TRBJ2-5; TRBD2 aligns across 10 bases. This CDR3 is 15 amino acids long. V shed 2 bases, J shed 2 bases, and the junction held 3 bases outside the gene matches. Germline V lookup: CDR1 SGHRS, CDR2 YFSETQ. In nucleotides, the CDR3 is TGCGCCAGCAGCTTTTCTAGCGGGGGACAAGAGACCCAGTACTTC. Protein product: CASSFSSGGQETQYF.

This clone was recorded a few times. The rearrangement uses TRBV2 and TRBJ1-1, with a possible D match to TRBD1 (5 bases). The V gene's germline CDR1 is SNHLY and CDR2 FYNNEI. The CDR3 covers 12 residues. V lost 0 bases and J lost 11, with 10 bases in between. CDR3 in DNA: TGTGCCAGCAGTGAAGCCAGGGTTGACGCTTTCTTT. This sequence encodes CASSEARVDAFF.

This chain uses TRBV7-2 with TRBJ2-5; 7 bases line up with TRBD1. The CDR3 runs to 14 residues. The V gene's germline CDR1 is SGHTA and CDR2 FQGNSA. The ends lost 5 bases at V and 2 bases at J; junction bases unmatched: 5. The chain's CDR3 is CASSPGTAQETQYF. Here the CDR3 DNA reads TGTGCCAGCAGCCCTGGGACAGCTCAAGAGACCCAGTACTTC. The whole variable domain, remainder taken from reference TRBV7-2 and TRBJ2-5, is GAGVSQSPSNKVTEKGKDVELRCDPISGHTALYWYRQSLGQGLEFLIYFQGNSAPDKSGLPSDRFSAERTGGSVSTLTIQRTQQEDSAVYLCASSPGTAQETQYFGPGTRLLVL.

The genes are TRBV30 and TRBJ1-5; TRBD1 agrees at 10 bases. CDR3 length: 14 amino acids. V gave up 2 bases and J gave up 7 bases; unmatched junction bases: 5. The germline gives CDR1 GTSNPN, CDR2 SVGIG (reference sequence). Written as DNA, the CDR3 is TGTGCCTGGAGTTTCGGACAGGGGGACCAGCCCCAGCATTTT. It is translated as CAWSFGQGDQPQHF.

This clone was seen a few times. The CDR3 here is CAISESSGVQHF. In nucleotides, the CDR3 is TGTGCCATCAGTGAGTCTTCGGGGGTTCAGCATTTT. The chain employs TRBV10-3 and TRBJ1-5, with D possibly being TRBD1 (5 bases). This CDR3 is built from 12 residues. Germline V gives CDR1 ENHRY, CDR2 SYGVKD. Trimming shortened V by 0 bases and J by 13 bases, and 10 bases separated the two germline ends.

This chain uses TRBV19 with TRBJ1-2, with TRBD1 matching 8 bases. Germline CDR1 LNHDA, CDR2 SQIVND (reference sequence). V shed 5 bases, J shed 0 bases, and the junction held 8 bases outside the gene matches. This CDR3 is 16 amino acids long. In DNA form, the CDR3 reads TGTGCCAGTAGTTTCGCCGGGACAGGTCCTAACTATGGCTACACCTTC. Its protein is CASSFAGTGPNYGYTF. The full variable domain, with the rest looked up from reference TRBV19 and TRBJ1-2, is DGGITQSPKYLFRKEGQNVTLSCEQNLNHDAMYWYRQDPGQGLRLIYYSQIVNDFQKGDIAEGYSVSREKKESFPLTVTSAQKNPTAFYLCASSFAGTGPNYGYTFGSGTRLTVV.

V gene TRBV7-2 combines with J gene TRBJ2-1; the D gene is possibly TRBD1 (5 bases). CDR1 and CDR2 (germline): SGHTA, FQGNSA. Trimming left V 2 bases short and J 7 bases short, with 12 bases between. CDR3 length: 14 residues. The CDR3 DNA sequence: TGTGCCAGCAGCTTAAGGGGAAAGGCAAATGAGCAGTTCTTC. As protein: CASSLRGKANEQFF.

The rearrangement uses TRBV7-9 and TRBJ2-6; 8 nucleotides line up with TRBD1. Trimming at V came to 7 bases and at J to 0 bases, leaving 11 bases not matched to a gene. Germline-derived CDR1 and CDR2 are SEHNR and FQNEAQ (reference sequence). This CDR3 is built from 18 residues. DNA for the CDR3: TGTGCCAGCACCCTCGCGGACAGGGCACCCTCTGGGGCCAACGTCCTGACTTTC. Translation gives CASTLADRAPSGANVLTF.

CDR3 nucleotides: TGTGCCAGCAGTGCTCTAGCGGGGGGGAATGAGCAGTTCTTC. Translation: CASSALAGGNEQFF. The rearrangement links TRBV6-1 to TRBJ2-1; 12 nucleotides line up with TRBD2. Germline V gene sequence: CDR1 MNHNS, CDR2 SASEGT. This CDR3 has 14 amino acids. J was trimmed by 7 bases and V by 4 bases; bases with no gene match: 2.

This clone was seen only a few times. The DNA for the CDR3 is TGTGCCAGCAGCTTAGCTGGCAGGGGGCGTCGGGAGCAGTACTTC. Translating it yields CASSLAGRGRREQYF. The J gene is TRBJ2-7, the V gene TRBV11-3; 8 positions agree with TRBD1. Germline-derived CDR1 and CDR2 are SGHNT and YENEEA. The length of the CDR3 is 15 residues. The J segment lost 7 bases and the V segment lost 1 base, leaving 9 bases of the junction unmatched.

This chain connects TRBV10-3 to TRBJ2-1; no definite D call. Trimming took off 1 base at V and 3 bases at J, with 10 bases between the two ends. Germline V gene sequence: CDR1 ENHRY, CDR2 SYGVKD. The CDR3 sequence is 15 residues long. The CDR3 coding sequence is TGTGCCATCAGTGAGTACGACTCCAACTACAATGAGCAGTTCTTC. Translation: CAISEYDSNYNEQFF.

On this clone itself: A junction boundary mismatches the germline segment, possibly from a read error. V gene TRBV7-9 combines with J gene TRBJ1-2; D may be TRBD1 (5 bases). The CDR3 consists of 13 residues. The germline V gene encodes CDR1 SEHNR and CDR2 FQNEAQ (reference sequence). The CDR3: CAGSDSSYYGYTF. Written as DNA, the CDR3 is TGTGCCGGCAGCGACAGCTCATACTATGGCTACACCTTC. The full variable domain, its missing parts supplied by reference TRBV7-9 and TRBJ1-2, is DTGVSQNPRHKITKRGQNVTFRCDPISEHNRLYWYRQTLGQGPEFLTYFQNEAQLEKSRLLSDRFSAERPKGSFSTLEIQRTEQGDSAMYLCAGSDSSYYGYTFGSGTRLTVV.

V and J are TRBV11-3 and TRBJ2-3, with D possibly being TRBD1 (5 bases). This CDR3 contains 13 residues. Germline loops: CDR1 SGHNT, CDR2 YENEEA. Between the trimmed V and J ends, which lost 2 bases and 5 bases, there was a span of 8 bases. CDR3 region: CASSLRGEDTQYF. The CDR3 DNA follows: TGTGCCAGCAGCTTAAGGGGTGAAGATACGCAGTATTTT.

The V call is TRBV6-1, the J call TRBJ1-1; TRBD1 is a possible D gene (6 bases). V was clipped by 5 bases and J by 3 bases, with 16 bases between them. This CDR3 has 15 residues. Germline V CDR1 and CDR2: MNHNS, SASEGT. The CDR3 reads CASSTRSGVDTEAFF. The CDR3 DNA reads as TGTGCCAGCAGTACACGTTCAGGGGTGGACACTGAAGCTTTCTTT.

The chain is built from TRBV9 and TRBJ2-2, with TRBD1 matching 7 bases. The V gene's germline CDR1 is SGDLS and CDR2 YYNGEE. V gave up 4 bases and J gave up 2 bases; unmatched junction bases: 8. This CDR3 has 16 residues. The CDR3 DNA follows: TGTGCCAGCAGCAGACAGGGTATCCTTAACACCGGGGAGCTGTTTTTT. Translated: CASSRQGILNTGELFF.

In its sample, this clone was seen a few times. This chain links TRBV6-4 with TRBJ1-1; 8 bases align to TRBD1. There are 14 residues in the CDR3. Looked up from germline, CDR1 is MRHNA and CDR2 is SNTAGT. The J segment lost 3 bases and the V segment lost 5 bases, leaving 5 bases of the junction unmatched. CDR3 protein: CASSLNRGDTEAFF. CDR3 coding DNA: TGTGCCAGCAGTTTAAACAGGGGGGACACTGAAGCTTTCTTT.

This chain connects TRBV7-9 to TRBJ2-2; no reliable D call. The V and J ends lost 5 bases and 6 bases respectively, with 4 bases between them. There are 11 residues in the CDR3. The germline V gene has CDR1 SEHNR and CDR2 FQNEAQ (reference sequence). The CDR3 DNA follows: TGTGCCAGCAGCCCGTCCGGGGAGCTGTTTTTT. This gives the protein CASSPSGELFF.

This clone was found a few times. This CDR3 reads CASSEQAGREGYGYTF. The CDR3 region has the DNA TGTGCCAGCAGTGAACAGGCTGGGCGCGAGGGATATGGCTACACCTTC. The J gene is TRBJ1-2, the V gene TRBV2; D not resolved. V lost 2 bases and J lost 5, with 18 bases in between. The V gene's germline CDR1 is SNHLY and CDR2 FYNNEI. The CDR3 spans 16 residues.

The chain combines TRBV19 with TRBJ2-1; TRBD2 matches at 9 bases. The trim removed 5 bases at V and 8 bases at J, leaving 13 bases unmatched. Germline V gives CDR1 LNHDA, CDR2 SQIVND (reference sequence). This CDR3 is 16 amino acids long. DNA for the CDR3: TGTGCCAGTAGTCCCGGGGGAGCGGGGGGTTGGGATGAGCAGTTCTTC. Amino acid sequence: CASSPGGAGGWDEQFF.

The V gene is TRBV14, the J gene TRBJ1-1; D remains unclear. Trimming pared 0 bases from V and 2 bases from J, leaving 7 bases between. This CDR3 has 14 residues. Looked up from germline, CDR1 is SGHDN and CDR2 is FVKESK. CDR3 nucleotide sequence: TGTGCCAGCAGCCAAGAGCCGGGAAACACTGAAGCTTTCTTT. Its translation: CASSQEPGNTEAFF. Combining the CDR3 with reference TRBV14 and TRBJ1-1 gives the whole variable domain EAGVTQFPSHSVIEKGQTVTLRCDPISGHDNLYWYRRVMGKEIKFLLHFVKESKQDESGMPNNRFLAERTGGTYSTLKVQPAELEDSGVYFCASSQEPGNTEAFFGQGTRLTVV.

The chain carries TRBV27 and TRBJ1-1, with TRBD1 identical over 8 bases. V lost 4 bases to trimming and J lost 6 bases; unmatched junction nucleotides: 16. Germline CDR1 MNHEY, CDR2 SMNVEV (reference sequence). The CDR3 totals 17 residues. The CDR3 DNA is TGTGCCAGCAGTTCGAAATGGACGTTGGACAGGGTGGCTGAAGCTTTCTTT. It encodes CASSSKWTLDRVAEAFF.

A single count supports this clone. The rearrangement uses TRBV7-3 and TRBJ2-1, with a possible D match to TRBD2 (7 bases). The CDR3 contains 19 residues. V was pared by 1 base and J by 0 bases, with 19 bases between. CDR1 is SGHTA, CDR2 FQGTGA, per germline. CDR3 DNA: TGTGCCAGCAGCTTAATAATTGCGGGGGCCCATAGCTCCTACAATGAGCAGTTCTTC. This codes for CASSLIIAGAHSSYNEQFF. Full variable domain (remainder filled in from reference TRBV7-3 and TRBJ2-1): GAGVSQTPSNKVTEKGKYVELRCDPISGHTALYWYRQSLGQGPEFLIYFQGTGAADDSGLPNDRFFAVRPEGSVSTLKIQRTERGDSAVYLCASSLIIAGAHSSYNEQFFGPGTRLTVL.

The genes are TRBV25-1 and TRBJ1-2; no firm D call. CDR1 MGHDK and CDR2 SYGVNS come from the germline V gene. The length of the CDR3 is 13 residues. The V gene lost 9 bases and the J gene lost 4 bases, with 15 bases spanning the gap. The CDR3 reads CASSGEDFYGYTF. The DNA of the CDR3 is TGTGCCAGTTCCGGCGAGGATTTCTATGGCTACACCTTC.

The gene calls are TRBV7-2 and TRBJ2-3, with 10 bases fitting TRBD2. There are 16 residues in the CDR3. The germline gives CDR1 SGHTA, CDR2 FQGNSA. The junction had 8 bases not matched to a gene; V was cut back by 4 bases and J by 4 bases. Here the CDR3 DNA reads TGTGCCAGCAGCTCGCGAGCGGGGGGGCGATCAGATACGCAGTATTTT. It encodes CASSSRAGGRSDTQYF.

V and J are TRBV30 and TRBJ2-7; 10 bases agree with TRBD1. The CDR3 sequence is 14 residues long. After removal of 2 bases from V and 4 bases from J, the junction contained 5 bases not matched to a gene. Per germline, CDR1 GTSNPN and CDR2 SVGIG (reference sequence). The CDR3 nucleotides are TGTGCCTGGAGTACGAGACAGGGGGCTTACGAGCAGTACTTC. This encodes CAWSTRQGAYEQYF.

The CDR3 DNA is TGTGCCAGCAGCTTAGATCAACAAGAGACCCAGTACTTC. It specifies CASSLDQQETQYF. The chain combines TRBV11-2 with TRBJ2-5; D is unresolved. CDR3 length: 13 residues. The germline gives CDR1 SGHAT, CDR2 FQNNGV. V was trimmed by 0 bases and J by 2 bases, leaving 4 bases between them.

The V call is TRBV11-3, the J call TRBJ1-3; D not resolved. Trimming removed 3 bases at V and 4 bases at J, with 13 bases between. Germline CDR1 and CDR2: SGHNT and YENEEA. The CDR3 is made up of 15 amino acids. The CDR3 sequence is CASSLGSRWGNTIYF. In DNA, the CDR3 is TGTGCCAGCAGCTTGGGCAGCAGATGGGGAAACACCATATATTTT.